This T cell receptor (beta chain) was found in a study of a mutant IDH1 vaccine in newly diagnosed glioma. Germline loops: CDR1 MNHEY, CDR2 SVGAGI. The CDR3 is 15 amino acids. Between the trimmed V and J ends, which lost 3 bases and 5 bases, there was a span of 13 bases. The time point denotes: week 23, last vaccination. In every dose of vaccine, 300 ug of mutant IDH1 20-mer peptide was given alongside topical imiquimod. Note on this clone: Its antigen is undetermined.

Method: immunoSEQ multiplex PCR; TCRdb's copy keeps in-frame clones and lacks some. The sample gives fewer than 45,000 clones, approximately 90% of which show up once; roughly 3.9% is in the top ten. The source was PBMCs, collected from a glioma patient whose treatment included an IDH1 peptide vaccine. The J gene is TRBJ2-2, the V gene TRBV6-5, with no clear D. This sequence was found in a man aged 45-65 years with glioma. The CDR3 nucleotides are TGTGCCAGCAGTTATGTGACGGGTGGTACCGGGGAGCTGTTTTTT. Protein product: CASSYVTGGTGELFF.